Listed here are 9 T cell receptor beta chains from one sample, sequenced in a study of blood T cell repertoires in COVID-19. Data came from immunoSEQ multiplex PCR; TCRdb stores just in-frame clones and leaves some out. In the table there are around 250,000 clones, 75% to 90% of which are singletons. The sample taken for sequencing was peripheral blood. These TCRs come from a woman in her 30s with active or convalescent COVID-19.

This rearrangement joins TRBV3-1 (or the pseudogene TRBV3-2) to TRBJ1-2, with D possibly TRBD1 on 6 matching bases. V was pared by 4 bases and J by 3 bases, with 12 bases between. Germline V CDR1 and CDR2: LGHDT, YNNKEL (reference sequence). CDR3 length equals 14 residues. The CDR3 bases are TGTGCCAGCAGCCGGGCAGGGGTCGACTATGGCTACACCTTC. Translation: CASSRAGVDYGYTF.

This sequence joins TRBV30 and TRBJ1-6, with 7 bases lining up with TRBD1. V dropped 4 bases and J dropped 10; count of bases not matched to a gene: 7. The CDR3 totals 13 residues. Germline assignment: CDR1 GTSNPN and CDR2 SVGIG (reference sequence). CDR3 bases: TGTGCCTGGAAGAGACAGGGTTTCTCACCCCTCCACTTT. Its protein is CAWKRQGFSPLHF.

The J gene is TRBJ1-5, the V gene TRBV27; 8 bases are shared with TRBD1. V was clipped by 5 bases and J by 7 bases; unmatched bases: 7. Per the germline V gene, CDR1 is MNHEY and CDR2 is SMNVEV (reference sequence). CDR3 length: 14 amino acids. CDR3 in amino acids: CASSKAGGGQPQHF. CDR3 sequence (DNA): TGTGCCAGCAGTAAAGCAGGGGGCGGGCAGCCCCAGCATTTT.

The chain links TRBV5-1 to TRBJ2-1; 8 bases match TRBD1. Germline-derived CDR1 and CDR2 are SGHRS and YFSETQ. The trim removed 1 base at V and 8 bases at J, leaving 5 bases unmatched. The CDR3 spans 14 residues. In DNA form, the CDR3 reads TGCGCCAGCAGCTTGCAGGGGGCGGGCGATGAGCAGTTCTTC. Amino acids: CASSLQGAGDEQFF.

The CDR3 bases are TGTGCCAGCAGCCACCTAGCGGGGGGGGAAGAGACCCAGTACTTC. Its translation: CASSHLAGGEETQYF. The chain carries TRBV3-1 (or the pseudogene TRBV3-2) and TRBJ2-5; 12 bases align to TRBD2. Germline CDR1 LGHDT, CDR2 YNNKEL (reference sequence). J gave up 3 bases and V 3 bases, and 2 bases lay outside the gene matches. This CDR3 has 15 amino acids.

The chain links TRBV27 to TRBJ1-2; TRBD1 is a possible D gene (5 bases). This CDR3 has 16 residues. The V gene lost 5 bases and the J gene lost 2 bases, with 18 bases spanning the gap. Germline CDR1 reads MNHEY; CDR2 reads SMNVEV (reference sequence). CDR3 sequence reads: CASSPQATKENYGYTF. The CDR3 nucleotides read TGTGCCAGCAGTCCACAGGCGACGAAAGAAAACTATGGCTACACCTTC.

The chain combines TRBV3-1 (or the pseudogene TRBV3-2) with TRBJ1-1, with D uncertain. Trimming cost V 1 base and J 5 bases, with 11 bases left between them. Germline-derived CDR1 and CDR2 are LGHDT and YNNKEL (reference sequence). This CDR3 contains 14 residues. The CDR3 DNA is TGTGCCAGCAGCCAAGCCACCCACGGGACTGAAGCTTTCTTT. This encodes CASSQATHGTEAFF.

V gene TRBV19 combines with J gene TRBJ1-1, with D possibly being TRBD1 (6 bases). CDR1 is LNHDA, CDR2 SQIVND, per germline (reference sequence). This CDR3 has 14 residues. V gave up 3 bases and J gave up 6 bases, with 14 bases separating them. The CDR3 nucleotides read TGTGCCAGTAGTATGGGCCAGGGGAGGGCTGAAGCTTTCTTT. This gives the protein CASSMGQGRAEAFF. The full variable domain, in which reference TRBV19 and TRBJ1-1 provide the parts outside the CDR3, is DGGITQSPKYLFRKEGQNVTLSCEQNLNHDAMYWYRQDPGQGLRLIYYSQIVNDFQKGDIAEGYSVSREKKESFPLTVTSAQKNPTAFYLCASSMGQGRAEAFFGQGTRLTVV.

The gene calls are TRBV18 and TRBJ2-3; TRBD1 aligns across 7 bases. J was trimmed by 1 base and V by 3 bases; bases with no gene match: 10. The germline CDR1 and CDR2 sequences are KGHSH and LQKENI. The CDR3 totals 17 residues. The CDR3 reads CASSPLRSGQRTDTQYF. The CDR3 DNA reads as TGTGCCAGCTCACCGTTAAGGTCGGGACAGCGCACAGATACGCAGTATTTT.